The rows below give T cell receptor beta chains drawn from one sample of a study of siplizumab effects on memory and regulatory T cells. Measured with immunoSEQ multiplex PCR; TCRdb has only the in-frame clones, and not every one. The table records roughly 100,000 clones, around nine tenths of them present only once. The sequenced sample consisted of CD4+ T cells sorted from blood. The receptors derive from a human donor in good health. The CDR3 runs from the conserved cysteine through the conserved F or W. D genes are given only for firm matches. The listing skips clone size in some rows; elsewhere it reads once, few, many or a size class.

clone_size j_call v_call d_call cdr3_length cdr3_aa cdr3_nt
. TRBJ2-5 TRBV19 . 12 CASCKRGETQYF TGTGCCAGTTGTAAAAGGGGAGAGACCCAGTACTTC
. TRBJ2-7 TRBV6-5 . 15 CASSYGPRRRSEQYF TGTGCCAGCAGTTACGGGCCGAGGCGTCGCTCCGAGCAGTACTTC
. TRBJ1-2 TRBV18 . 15 CASSPPSGINYGYTF TGTGCCAGCTCACCACCGTCCGGCATTAACTATGGCTACACCTTC
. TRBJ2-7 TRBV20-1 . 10 CSATKQGQYF TGCAGTGCTACAAAACAGGGACAGTACTTC
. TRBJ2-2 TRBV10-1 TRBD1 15 CASSLRTGDTGELFF TGCGCCAGCAGCCTGAGGACAGGGGACACCGGGGAGCTGTTTTTT
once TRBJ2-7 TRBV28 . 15 CASSSLSQLAGEQYF TGTGCCAGCAGTTCCCTTAGTCAATTGGCTGGCGAGCAGTACTTC
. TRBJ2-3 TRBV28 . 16 CASSLWGAEGTDTQYF TGTGCCAGCAGTTTATGGGGGGCAGAAGGCACAGATACGCAGTATTTT
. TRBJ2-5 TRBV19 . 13 CASSTRRWETQYF TGTGCCAGTAGTACCCGGAGGTGGGAGACCCAGTACTTC
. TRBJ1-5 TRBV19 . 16 CASSIVARQGNQPQHF TGTGCCAGTAGTATAGTTGCCCGACAAGGCAATCAGCCCCAGCATTTT
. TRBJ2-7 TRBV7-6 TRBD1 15 CASTIGDRGGDEQYF TGTGCCAGCACGATAGGGGACAGGGGGGGCGACGAGCAGTACTTC
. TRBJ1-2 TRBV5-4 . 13 CASSLPANYGYTF TGTGCCAGCAGCTTGCCAGCTAACTATGGCTACACCTTC
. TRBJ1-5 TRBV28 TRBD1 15 CASREGTGPNQPQHF TGTGCCAGCAGGGAGGGGACAGGCCCTAATCAGCCCCAGCATTTT
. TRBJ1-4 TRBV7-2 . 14 CASSQRGTNEKLFF TGTGCCAGCAGTCAAAGGGGGACTAATGAAAAACTGTTTTTT
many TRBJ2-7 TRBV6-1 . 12 CASSFPSGEQYF TGTGCCAGCAGTTTTCCTAGTGGCGAGCAGTACTTC
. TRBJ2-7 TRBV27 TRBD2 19 CATRATLRTSGRHLGEQYF TGTGCCACCAGAGCAACGTTACGGACTAGCGGGAGGCATCTTGGCGAGCAGTACTTC
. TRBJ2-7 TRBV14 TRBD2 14 CASSRTSGRYEQYF TGTGCCAGCAGCCGCACTAGCGGGAGATACGAGCAGTACTTC
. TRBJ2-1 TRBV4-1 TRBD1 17 CASSQLGQVLRYNEQFF TGCGCCAGCAGCCAATTGGGACAGGTCCTTAGGTACAATGAGCAGTTCTTC
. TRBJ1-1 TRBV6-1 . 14 CASSEVTGYTEAFF TGTGCCAGCAGTGAAGTAACAGGGTATACTGAAGCTTTCTTT
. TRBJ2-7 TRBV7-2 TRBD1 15 CASSYTGQGGYEQYF TGTGCCAGCAGCTATACGGGACAGGGAGGGTACGAGCAGTACTTC